The rows below give T cell receptor beta chains drawn from one sample of a study of radiation and T cells in renal cell carcinoma. TCRdb's table, derived via immunoSEQ multiplex PCR, lists solely in-frame clones and lacks some. The top ten clones hold about an eighth of a sample with some 150,000 clones, roughly 90% of them seen once. Sequenced here: blood, sampled from a patient whose treatment included radiotherapy and nephrectomy. The receptors originated from a woman in her 50s with renal cell carcinoma. CDR3s include the opening cysteine and the closing phenylalanine or tryptophan. Each record gives: J gene, V gene, CDR3 length, D gene, clone size, CDR3 protein, CDR3 DNA. D genes are given only for firm matches. Clone sizes are given selectively: once, few, many, or a class where the clone is expanded.

J gene: TRBJ2-5; V gene: TRBV6-5; CDR3 length: 12; D gene: NA; clone size: NA; CDR3 protein: CASRVPTGTQYF; CDR3 DNA: TGTGCCAGCAGAGTCCCAACGGGGACCCAGTACTTC
J gene: TRBJ2-7; V gene: TRBV4-1; CDR3 length: 13; D gene: NA; clone size: NA; CDR3 protein: CASSPQGGGEQYF; CDR3 DNA: TGCGCCAGCAGCCCTCAGGGGGGTGGCGAGCAGTACTTC
J gene: TRBJ2-1; V gene: TRBV5-1; CDR3 length: 13; D gene: NA; clone size: NA; CDR3 protein: CASSQGASYEQFF; CDR3 DNA: TGCGCCAGCAGCCAAGGGGCTTCTTATGAGCAGTTCTTC
J gene: TRBJ1-1; V gene: TRBV9; CDR3 length: 14; D gene: NA; clone size: NA; CDR3 protein: CASSVEALNTEAFF; CDR3 DNA: TGTGCCAGCAGCGTAGAGGCCTTGAACACTGAAGCTTTCTTT
J gene: TRBJ1-1; V gene: TRBV30; CDR3 length: 14; D gene: NA; clone size: NA; CDR3 protein: CAWSRRAKNTEAFF; CDR3 DNA: TGTGCCTGGAGTAGAAGGGCTAAAAACACTGAAGCTTTCTTT
J gene: TRBJ1-3; V gene: TRBV6-5; CDR3 length: 16; D gene: NA; clone size: NA; CDR3 protein: CASSYSASNSGNTIYF; CDR3 DNA: TGTGCCAGCAGTTACTCGGCGTCTAACTCTGGAAACACCATATATTTT
J gene: TRBJ2-7; V gene: TRBV9; CDR3 length: 16; D gene: NA; clone size: NA; CDR3 protein: CASSVERTASSYEQYF; CDR3 DNA: TGTGCCAGCAGCGTAGAGAGGACGGCCAGCTCCTACGAGCAGTACTTC
J gene: TRBJ2-7; V gene: TRBV4-1; CDR3 length: 18; D gene: NA; clone size: once; CDR3 protein: CASSQTLAWGGAQYEQYF; CDR3 DNA: TGCGCCAGCAGCCAAACTCTAGCGTGGGGGGGGGCCCAATACGAGCAGTACTTC
J gene: TRBJ2-6; V gene: TRBV5-6; CDR3 length: 13; D gene: NA; clone size: NA; CDR3 protein: CASILSGANVLTF; CDR3 DNA: TGTGCCAGCATCTTATCTGGGGCCAACGTCCTGACTTTC
J gene: TRBJ1-1; V gene: TRBV2; CDR3 length: 14; D gene: TRBD1; clone size: NA; CDR3 protein: CASSGDRGLTEAFF; CDR3 DNA: TGTGCCAGCAGTGGGGACAGGGGGCTTACTGAAGCTTTCTTT
J gene: TRBJ2-2; V gene: TRBV4-1; CDR3 length: 17; D gene: TRBD1; clone size: NA; CDR3 protein: CASSRDPTGGSTGELFF; CDR3 DNA: TGCGCCAGCAGCCGAGACCCGACAGGGGGCAGCACCGGGGAGCTGTTTTTT
J gene: TRBJ1-2; V gene: TRBV10-3; CDR3 length: 13; D gene: NA; clone size: NA; CDR3 protein: CATLGAGSYGYTF; CDR3 DNA: TGTGCCACCCTGGGGGCAGGAAGCTATGGCTACACCTTC
J gene: TRBJ2-7; V gene: TRBV6-1; CDR3 length: 17; D gene: NA; clone size: NA; CDR3 protein: CASSESPRLLGRGEQYF; CDR3 DNA: TGTGCCAGCAGTGAATCCCCACGACTATTGGGGAGAGGGGAGCAGTACTTC